The source of this TCR beta chain is a study of T cell responses to AZD1222 COVID-19 vaccine. General study points: With two AZD1222 doses given, Spike-specific TCR breadth and depth both rose. CD4 TCRs covered the whole spike, strongest at regions 160-218 and 743-854.

CDR3 size: 14 residues. CDR1 is MGHRA and CDR2 is YSYEKL in the germline V gene. Trimming removed 7 bases from V and 13 bases from J; junction bases left unmatched: 14. Produced via immunoSEQ multiplex PCR; TCRdb's table is partial and in-frame only. This sample has more than 85,000 clones, with about 85% found just once. With respect to this clone: Its antigen is undetermined.

This TCR was recovered from an adult in good health. This sequence joins TRBV4-1 and TRBJ2-1, with 9 nucleotides matching TRBD2. The input for sequencing was peripheral blood, taken on day 0 of AZD1222 vaccination. CDR3 sequence: CASTLTVGGREQFF. CDR3 sequence (DNA): TGCGCCAGCACCTTGACGGTCGGCGGGAGGGAACAGTTCTTC.